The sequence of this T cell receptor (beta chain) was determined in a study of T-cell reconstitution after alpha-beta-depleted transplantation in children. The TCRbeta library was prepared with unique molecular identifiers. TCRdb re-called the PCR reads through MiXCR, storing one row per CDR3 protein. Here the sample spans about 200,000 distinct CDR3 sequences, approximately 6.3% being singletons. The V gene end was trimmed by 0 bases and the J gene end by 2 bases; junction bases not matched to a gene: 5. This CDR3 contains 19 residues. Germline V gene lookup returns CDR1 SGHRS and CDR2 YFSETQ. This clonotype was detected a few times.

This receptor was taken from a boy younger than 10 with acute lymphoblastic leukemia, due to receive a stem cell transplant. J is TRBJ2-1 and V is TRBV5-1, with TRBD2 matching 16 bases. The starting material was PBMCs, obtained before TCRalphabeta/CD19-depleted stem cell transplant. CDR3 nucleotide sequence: TGCGCCAGCAGCTTGGGCTCCGGGACTAGCGGGAGGGCCTACAATGAGCAGTTCTTC. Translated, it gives CASSLGSGTSGRAYNEQFF.